The next 20 T cell receptor beta chains were all read from a single sample in a study of blood T cell repertoires in COVID-19. Produced via immunoSEQ multiplex PCR; TCRdb's table is partial and in-frame only. The repertoire consists of about 130,000 clones, with around four fifths occurring once and the leading ten covering more than 15%. Sequenced input: peripheral blood. The source of these receptors is a man older than 75 with acute or convalescent COVID-19.

The gene calls are TRBV5-4 and TRBJ1-6; no clear D. The germline V gene encodes CDR1 SGHNT and CDR2 YYREEE (reference sequence). CDR3 size: 15 residues. Trimming removed 0 bases at V and 8 bases at J, with 12 bases between. Written as DNA, the CDR3 is TGTGCCAGCAGCTTGGGTGGCGGTCGCGATTCACCCCTCCACTTT. Amino acid sequence: CASSLGGGRDSPLHF. Combining the CDR3 with reference TRBV5-4 and TRBJ1-6 gives the whole variable domain ETGVTQSPTHLIKTRGQQVTLRCSSQSGHNTVSWYQQALGQGPQFIFQYYREEENGRGNFPPRFSGLQFPNYSSELNVNALELDDSALYLCASSLGGGRDSPLHFGNGTRLTVT.

This sequence joins TRBV9 and TRBJ2-3; D is uncertain. The germline V and J ends were trimmed by 4 bases and 1 base, with 10 bases remaining between them. Germline V gene data show CDR1 as SGDLS and CDR2 as YYNGEE. This CDR3 is built from 14 residues. The chain's CDR3 is CASSSRPGTDTQYF. The CDR3 nucleotides are TGTGCCAGCAGCTCCCGTCCGGGCACAGATACGCAGTATTTT.

This clone appeared a few times. The gene calls are TRBV7-9 and TRBJ1-5, with TRBD1 identical over 11 bases. Germline CDR1 reads SEHNR; CDR2 reads FQNEAQ (reference sequence). With V trimmed by 5 bases and J by 6 bases, 6 bases remained unmatched. The CDR3 spans 15 residues. The CDR3 here is CASSIGTGGRQPQHF. CDR3 DNA sequence: TGTGCCAGCAGCATCGGGACAGGGGGACGTCAGCCCCAGCATTTT.

V usage is TRBV7-8 and J usage is TRBJ1-1; D not certain. This CDR3 contains 13 residues. V was clipped by 2 bases and J by 1 base, with 5 bases between them. Germline loops: CDR1 SGHVS, CDR2 FQNEAQ. This chain's CDR3 is CASSLQENTEAFF. The CDR3, as DNA: TGTGCCAGCAGCTTACAGGAGAACACTGAAGCTTTCTTT. Full variable domain (rest looked up from reference TRBV7-8 and TRBJ1-1): GAGVSQSPRYKVAKRGQDVALRCDPISGHVSLFWYQQALGQGPEFLTYFQNEAQLDKSGLPSDRFFAERPEGSVSTLKIQRTQQEDSAVYLCASSLQENTEAFFGQGTRLTVV.

The V call is TRBV2, the J call TRBJ1-3; D is unresolved. Trimming shortened V by 11 bases and J by 4 bases, and 12 bases separated the two germline ends. CDR1 and CDR2 from the germline V gene are SNHLY and FYNNEI. This CDR3 spans 12 amino acids. Here the CDR3 DNA reads TGTGCCTGTACAGTGGAAGGAAACACCATATATTTT. It is translated as CACTVEGNTIYF.

The V gene is TRBV18, the J gene TRBJ1-3; 7 positions match TRBD1. J was trimmed by 0 bases and V by 1 base; bases with no gene match: 6. Germline V gene lookup returns CDR1 KGHSH and CDR2 LQKENI. There are 17 residues in the CDR3. The CDR3 reads CASSPRTGFDSGNTIYF. In nucleotides, the CDR3 is TGTGCCAGCTCACCACGGACAGGTTTCGACTCTGGAAACACCATATATTTT.

The chain employs TRBV4-1 and TRBJ1-1; the D gene is possibly TRBD1 (6 bases). V dropped 4 bases and J dropped 0 bases, with 12 bases sitting between them. The V gene's germline CDR1 is MGHRA and CDR2 YSYEKL. This CDR3 spans 15 amino acids. CDR3 DNA: TGCGCCAGCAGCCCCCAGACAGGAGTGAACACTGAAGCTTTCTTT. The encoded protein is CASSPQTGVNTEAFF.

CDR3 bases: TGTGCCAGCTGTACAGGGAATCAGCCCCAGCATTTT. Protein sequence: CASCTGNQPQHF. The V call is TRBV19, the J call TRBJ1-5; possible D gene TRBD1, 6 bases. Germline CDR1 LNHDA, CDR2 SQIVND (reference sequence). The CDR3 is made up of 12 amino acids. V was cut by 9 bases and J by 4 bases, with 10 bases left in between.

The chain combines TRBV5-1 with TRBJ2-7; the D is unclear. V was pared by 0 bases and J by 0 bases, with 4 bases between. Germline lookup yields CDR1 SGHRS and CDR2 YFSETQ. CDR3 length: 13 residues. CDR3 sequence reads: CASSLAVSYEQYF. CDR3 in DNA: TGCGCCAGCAGCTTGGCGGTCTCCTACGAGCAGTACTTC.

This chain uses TRBV5-6 with TRBJ2-6, with TRBD2 matching over 7 bases. The CDR3 consists of 13 residues. Germline-derived CDR1 and CDR2 are SGHDT and YYEEEE. The junction had 7 bases not matched to a gene; V was cut back by 4 bases and J by 12 bases. CDR3 region: CASSGRDYSVLTF. In nucleotides, the CDR3 is TGTGCCAGCAGCGGCCGGGACTACAGCGTCCTGACTTTC.

This clone was counted only a few times. The same CDR3 can be traced to other DNA sequences in this sample. This chain connects TRBV6-2 or TRBV6-3 to TRBJ1-2; perhaps TRBD1 as D (6 bases). The CDR3 runs 15 residues. From germline, CDR1 is MNHEY and CDR2 SVGEGT. Trimming shortened V by 4 bases and J by 4 bases, and 16 bases separated the two germline ends. The CDR3 DNA follows: TGTGCCAGCAGTTCCCCGGGACAAGGGGCCTATGGCTACACCTTC. This gives the protein CASSSPGQGAYGYTF.

This rearrangement joins TRBV4-1 to TRBJ2-7; perhaps TRBD1 as D (6 bases). Trimming took 4 bases from V and 4 from J, leaving 17 bases between them. Per the germline V gene, CDR1 is MGHRA and CDR2 is YSYEKL. CDR3 length: 15 residues. The CDR3 loop reads CASSRYDQGMYEQYF. CDR3 DNA sequence: TGCGCCAGCAGCCGATATGACCAGGGGATGTACGAGCAGTACTTC.

This chain joins TRBV19 and TRBJ2-7; D is possibly TRBD2 (7 bases). The CDR3 consists of 16 residues. Germline loops: CDR1 LNHDA, CDR2 SQIVND (reference sequence). V lost 5 bases to trimming and J lost 2 bases, with 19 bases between them. This CDR3 reads CASSSRGDIRTYEQYF. The CDR3 bases are TGTGCCAGTAGTTCCCGGGGGGACATCCGGACCTACGAGCAGTACTTC.

The chain joins TRBV10-2 to TRBJ2-7, with D maybe TRBD1 (6 bases). Germline V lookup: CDR1 WSHSY, CDR2 SAAADI. The CDR3 has 12 residues. V shed 3 bases and J shed 6 bases, with 9 bases lying between them. CDR3 sequence (DNA): TGCGCCAGCAGTGAACAGGGCGGCGAGCAGTACTTC. Its translation: CASSEQGGEQYF.

The chain has TRBV10-3 and TRBJ1-6; the D gene is possibly TRBD1 (5 bases). The germline gives CDR1 ENHRY, CDR2 SYGVKD. With 10 bases removed from V and 7 bases from J, the gap between germline ends came to 14 bases. This CDR3 spans 13 amino acids. The DNA for the CDR3 is TGTGCCAGCCGCAGGGTTGGCAATTCACCCCTCCACTTT. This sequence encodes CASRRVGNSPLHF.

The sample holds one count of this clone. The chain couples TRBV11-2 to TRBJ1-6; D ambiguous. This CDR3 contains 13 residues. V was shortened by 4 bases and J by 7 bases, with 8 bases between the two germline ends. Germline CDR1 is SGHAT and CDR2 is FQNNGV. The CDR3 DNA reads as TGTGCCAGCAGCTCGCTATTGAATTCACCCCTCCACTTT. It yields the protein CASSSLLNSPLHF. Using reference TRBV11-2 and TRBJ1-6 for the parts outside the CDR3, the full variable domain is EAGVAQSPRYKIIEKRQSVAFWCNPISGHATLYWYQQILGQGPKLLIQFQNNGVVDDSQLPKDRFSAERLKGVDSTLKIQPAKLEDSAVYLCASSSLLNSPLHFGNGTRLTVT.

This clone occurred once. The gene calls are TRBV7-2 and TRBJ2-1; tentative D call: TRBD2 (7 bases). The V and J ends lost 1 base and 9 bases respectively, with 16 bases between them. This CDR3 comprises 15 residues. The V gene's germline CDR1 is SGHTA and CDR2 FQGNSA. The CDR3 reads CASSLGTGRGAEQFF. The CDR3, as DNA: TGTGCCAGCAGCTTAGGCACAGGGAGGGGGGCTGAGCAGTTCTTC.

The chain has TRBV30 and TRBJ1-2, with TRBD1 as a possible D gene (6 bases). Deletions cut 0 bases from V and 8 bases from J, with 13 bases between. The CDR3 sequence is 13 residues long. Per germline, CDR1 GTSNPN and CDR2 SVGIG (reference sequence). The CDR3 bases are TGTGCCTGGAGTGTACAGGGTCTCGAAGGCTACACCTTC. It codes for CAWSVQGLEGYTF.

The V and J genes are TRBV15 and TRBJ1-5, with 9 bases lining up with TRBD1. With 1 base clipped from V and 0 bases from J, the junction kept 7 bases outside the gene matches. The CDR3 sequence is 18 residues long. Per the germline V gene, CDR1 is LNHNV and CDR2 is YYDKDF (reference sequence). The CDR3 reads CATSRADRGRNSNQPQHF. CDR3 bases: TGTGCCACCAGCAGAGCGGACAGGGGACGAAATAGCAATCAGCCCCAGCATTTT.

The chain carries TRBV11-2 and TRBJ2-3; the D gene is possibly TRBD2 (6 bases). Trimming took 1 base from V and 2 from J, leaving 13 bases between them. Germline V gene lookup returns CDR1 SGHAT and CDR2 FQNNGV. This CDR3 contains 16 residues. CDR3 sequence: CASSLAIGGATDTQYF. The CDR3, as DNA: TGTGCCAGCAGCTTAGCCATCGGGGGAGCCACAGATACGCAGTATTTT.